The 27 T cell receptor beta chains listed next were all sequenced from one sample in a study of CD8+CD57+ T cells in acquired aplastic anemia listed by TCRdb under 2018. TCRdb lists the instrument as Illumina HiSeq 2000. Genomic DNA was used as template for profiling of TCR beta VDJ combinations and CDR3 sequences. TCRdb handled the public reads itself, with Q25 trimming in fastp and clone calling in MiXCR, and kept productive beta chains. Rows are combined by CDR3 protein, so each entry shows the most common genes and DNA. This sample has 90,000 to 150,000 distinct CDR3 sequences in its table, and about 60% of those were observed once. Clones ranked in the top ten supply under 35% of the sample. Expansion of CD8+CD57+ cells had been shown by flow cytometry in the patients chosen for sequencing. Input material: sorted CD4+, CD8+, or CD8+CD57+ T cells (not recorded which) from PBMCs. The source of these receptors is a human donor with aplastic anemia.

V usage is TRBV19 and J usage is TRBJ1-1; 10 nucleotides align to TRBD1. J gave up 3 bases and V 4 bases, and 2 bases lay outside the gene matches. The CDR3 spans 14 residues. Germline assignment: CDR1 LNHDA and CDR2 SQIVND (reference sequence). CDR3 nucleotides: TGTGCCAGTAGTACGGACAGGGGGTACACTGAAGCTTTCTTT. This codes for CASSTDRGYTEAFF.

At least ten counts were recorded for this clonotype. The rearrangement joins TRBV24-1 to TRBJ1-5; no clear D gene. With 6 bases removed from V and 0 bases from J, the gap between germline ends came to 8 bases. Germline V CDR1 and CDR2: KGHDR, SFDVKD. This CDR3 has 14 amino acids. CDR3 bases: TGTGCCACCAGTCCCAGGCATAGCAATCAGCCCCAGCATTTT. Protein sequence: CATSPRHSNQPQHF.

The chain carries TRBV11-2 and TRBJ2-1, with 7 positions matching TRBD1. The J segment lost 9 bases and the V segment lost 6 bases, leaving 11 bases of the junction unmatched. This CDR3 region has 14 residues. Germline CDR1 reads SGHAT; CDR2 reads FQNNGV. The CDR3 reads CASRSQGLAGEQFF. CDR3 nucleotide sequence: TGTGCCAGCAGGTCACAGGGGCTAGCAGGTGAGCAGTTCTTC.

This clonotype was seen ten or more times. The J gene is TRBJ2-5, the V gene TRBV7-9, with D perhaps TRBD1 or TRBD2 (5 bases each). The length of the CDR3 is 16 residues. V lost 1 base and J 1 base, leaving 13 bases between the germline ends. Germline V gene lookup returns CDR1 SEHNR and CDR2 FQNEAQ (reference sequence). CDR3 in DNA: TGTGCCAGCAGCTTAGGAGACAGAGGGCTCCAAGAGACCCAGTACTTC. Protein: CASSLGDRGLQETQYF.

V gene TRBV19 combines with J gene TRBJ2-6; 10 bases are shared with TRBD1. This CDR3 comprises 14 residues. Germline CDR1 and CDR2: LNHDA and SQIVND (reference sequence). With V trimmed by 3 bases and J by 12 bases, 5 bases remained unmatched. CDR3 in DNA: TGTGCCAGTAGTATGGGGGGACAGGGGAGCGTCCTGACTTTC. This translates into CASSMGGQGSVLTF.

This CDR3 reads CASGGMRTQYF. In DNA form, the CDR3 reads TGTGCCAGTGGCGGGATGAGGACCCAGTACTTC. V and J are TRBV19 and TRBJ2-5; D possibly corresponds to TRBD2 (6 bases). The CDR3 consists of 11 residues. Trimming pared 8 bases from V and 7 bases from J, leaving 11 bases between. The germline CDR1 and CDR2 sequences are LNHDA and SQIVND (reference sequence).

V usage is TRBV7-6 and J usage is TRBJ2-7; 7 bases match TRBD1. From germline, CDR1 is SGHVS and CDR2 FNYEAQ. J gave up 3 bases and V 5 bases, and 7 bases lay outside the gene matches. The CDR3 loop spans 14 amino acids. CDR3 sequence: CASSAGRGNYEQYF. CDR3 sequence (DNA): TGTGCCAGCAGCGCGGGCAGGGGGAACTACGAGCAGTACTTC.

This clonotype was recorded at least ten times. In nucleotides, the CDR3 is TGTGCCAGCAGCTTAGCCCCAGGACAGAATTCACCCCTCCACTTT. This gives the protein CASSLAPGQNSPLHF. The chain is built from TRBV7-9 and TRBJ1-6; D might be TRBD1 (6 bases). Looked up from germline, CDR1 is SEHNR and CDR2 is FQNEAQ (reference sequence). The CDR3 contains 15 residues. Trimming removed 0 bases at V and 7 bases at J, with 10 bases between.

The chain has TRBV7-3 and TRBJ2-1, with 7 positions matching TRBD2. CDR3 length equals 14 residues. Germline trimming cut 6 bases from V and 10 bases from J; bases unmatched to any gene: 12. Germline values: CDR1 SGHTA, CDR2 FQGTGA. Written as DNA, the CDR3 is TGTGCCAGCAGTGTGGGGGGGAGTTTGGTGGAGCAGTTCTTC. Protein product: CASSVGGSLVEQFF.

The genes are TRBV19 and TRBJ2-7; D gene ambiguous. Germline assignment: CDR1 LNHDA and CDR2 SQIVND (reference sequence). The CDR3 runs 12 residues. V lost 3 bases and J lost 3, with 6 bases in between. CDR3 residues: CASSMVYYEQYF. CDR3 DNA: TGTGCCAGTAGTATGGTCTACTACGAGCAGTACTTC.

V gene TRBV10-3 combines with J gene TRBJ1-5; 7 bases match TRBD1. The CDR3 loop spans 14 amino acids. V was pared by 6 bases and J by 2 bases, with 4 bases of the junction left unmatched. Germline-derived CDR1 and CDR2 are ENHRY and SYGVKD. Written as DNA, the CDR3 is TGTGCCATCAGAGACACAGGGGGCAATCAGCCCCAGCATTTT. Translating gives CAIRDTGGNQPQHF.

In this sample, this clonotype turned up a few times. The gene calls are TRBV10-3 and TRBJ2-1; 7 positions agree with TRBD2. V gave up 6 bases and J gave up 4 bases; unmatched junction bases: 6. The CDR3 is 14 residues long. Germline assignment: CDR1 ENHRY and CDR2 SYGVKD. DNA of the CDR3: TGTGCCATCAGGGCGGGACTACAATACAATGAGCAGTTCTTC. It translates to CAIRAGLQYNEQFF.

The chain recombines TRBV18 with TRBJ1-2; no clear D gene. The CDR3 totals 15 residues. Germline CDR1 KGHSH, CDR2 LQKENI. V was trimmed by 3 bases and J by 6 bases, leaving 17 bases between them. The CDR3 bases are TGTGCCAGCTCACCGCCGGAAGTGAGGGTAAATGGCTACACCTTC. Residues: CASSPPEVRVNGYTF.

This clonotype was observed many times. V and J are TRBV5-1 and TRBJ1-1; D not certain. CDR3 length: 12 residues. Germline V gives CDR1 SGHRS, CDR2 YFSETQ. Trimming removed 6 bases at V and 7 bases at J, with 13 bases between. CDR3 in amino acids: CASNSDGGEAFF. CDR3 nucleotides: TGCGCCAGCAATTCCGACGGCGGTGAAGCTTTCTTT. Filled out from reference TRBV5-1 and TRBJ1-1, the complete variable domain reads KAGVTQTPRYLIKTRGQQVTLSCSPISGHRSVSWYQQTPGQGLQFLFEYFSETQRNKGNFPGRFSGRQFSNSRSEMNVSTLELGDSALYLCASNSDGGEAFFGQGTRLTVV.

V gene TRBV19 combines with J gene TRBJ2-5; D not resolved. Deletions cut 2 bases from V and 2 bases from J, with 6 bases between. Germline CDR1 reads LNHDA; CDR2 reads SQIVND (reference sequence). This CDR3 has 13 residues. The CDR3 bases are TGTGCCAGTAGTATAAAGCGACAAGAGACCCAGTACTTC. This gives the protein CASSIKRQETQYF.

This chain joins TRBV13 and TRBJ2-7; 8 bases are shared with TRBD1. The trim removed 5 bases at V and 4 bases at J, leaving 7 bases unmatched. CDR1 is PRHDT, CDR2 FYEKMQ, per germline (reference sequence). The CDR3 runs 14 residues. Here the CDR3 reads CASSPRDRIYEQYF. In DNA, the CDR3 is TGTGCCAGCAGCCCACGGGACAGGATTTACGAGCAGTACTTC.

The rearrangement joins TRBV24-1 to TRBJ2-3, with 13 bases that match TRBD2. The CDR3 contains 16 residues. Germline V gene sequence: CDR1 KGHDR, CDR2 SFDVKD. V lost 9 bases and J lost 2; bases outside the gene matches: 7. Written as DNA, the CDR3 is TGTGCCACCGCCCGGACTAGCGGGGGTAACACAGATACGCAGTATTTT. Translated: CATARTSGGNTDTQYF.

The V and J genes are TRBV9 and TRBJ1-3; TRBD1 is a possible D gene (6 bases). Trimming took 0 bases from V and 0 from J, leaving 13 bases between them. Germline V gives CDR1 SGDLS, CDR2 YYNGEE. CDR3 length: 17 amino acids. CDR3 residues: CASSVGIGGGSGNTIYF. The CDR3 nucleotides are TGTGCCAGCAGCGTAGGAATAGGGGGGGGCTCTGGAAACACCATATATTTT.

This clonotype turned up a few times. V is TRBV6-1 and J is TRBJ2-7; D gene uncertain. The germline V gene encodes CDR1 MNHNS and CDR2 SASEGT. This CDR3 has 13 amino acids. The V end lost 0 bases, the J end lost 9 bases, and 12 bases lay between the germline ends. CDR3 loop: CASSEASTARQYF. CDR3 DNA: TGTGCCAGCAGTGAAGCATCCACTGCCAGGCAGTACTTC.

J is TRBJ2-3 and V is TRBV15; 11 bases agree with TRBD2. This CDR3 has 15 residues. Losses at the gene ends were 5 bases for V and 6 bases for J; bases not matched to a gene: 7. Germline V CDR1 and CDR2: LNHNV, YYDKDF (reference sequence). The CDR3 is CATSLPGLAADTQYF. CDR3 DNA: TGTGCCACCAGCTTACCGGGACTAGCGGCGGATACGCAGTATTTT.

The rearrangement uses TRBV7-3 and TRBJ2-1; 13 bases align to TRBD2. The length of the CDR3 is 15 residues. The V segment lost 4 bases and the J segment 8 bases; nucleotides outside the gene matches: 5. Germline-derived CDR1 and CDR2 are SGHTA and FQGTGA. DNA for the CDR3: TGTGCCAGCAGCTCCCGACTAGCGGGGGGCGATGAGCAGTTCTTC. Protein: CASSSRLAGGDEQFF.

The rearrangement links TRBV2 to TRBJ2-7; D is unclear. V was clipped by 5 bases and J by 4 bases, with 9 bases between them. This CDR3 is built from 12 residues. CDR1 SNHLY and CDR2 FYNNEI come from the germline V gene. The CDR3 sequence: CASSPRTYEQYF. In DNA, the CDR3 is TGTGCCAGCAGTCCGCGGACGTACGAGCAGTACTTC.

This clonotype was seen more than once but under ten times. This rearrangement joins TRBV24-1 to TRBJ1-5, with D possibly TRBD1 on 5 matching bases. V was clipped by 7 bases and J by 5 bases, with 11 bases between them. The CDR3 runs to 13 residues. Germline V gives CDR1 KGHDR, CDR2 SFDVKD. The DNA for the CDR3 is TGTGCCACCAGAGAACAGGAGGATCAGCCCCAGCATTTT. It yields the protein CATREQEDQPQHF.

The V call is TRBV12-3 or TRBV12-4, the J call TRBJ2-2; a weak D match, TRBD1 (5 bases). There are 14 residues in the CDR3. V was shortened by 6 bases and J by 1 base, with 9 bases between the two germline ends. The CDR3 loop reads CASRGQGNTGELFF. As DNA, the CDR3 is TGTGCCAGCAGAGGGCAGGGGAACACCGGGGAGCTGTTTTTT.

The chain combines TRBV20-1 with TRBJ2-1; D remains unclear. This CDR3 spans 11 amino acids. Germline V gene data show CDR1 as DFQATT and CDR2 as SNEGSKA (reference sequence). V was cut by 3 bases and J by 9 bases, with 9 bases left in between. The CDR3 sequence is CSARGIGEQFF. CDR3 DNA sequence: TGCAGTGCTAGGGGAATCGGTGAGCAGTTCTTC.

This chain connects TRBV7-9 to TRBJ2-7; 9 bases align to TRBD1. With V trimmed by 6 bases and J by 5 bases, 11 bases remained unmatched. Germline CDR1 and CDR2: SEHNR and FQNEAQ (reference sequence). There are 15 residues in the CDR3. CDR3 protein: CASSPGTGNTDEQYF. CDR3 bases: TGTGCCAGCAGTCCCGGGACAGGGAATACCGACGAGCAGTACTTC.

This chain uses TRBV2 with TRBJ2-1; either TRBD1 or TRBD2 may fit D (6 bases each). Germline V lookup: CDR1 SNHLY, CDR2 FYNNEI. The CDR3 is 14 amino acids. V was trimmed by 1 base and J by 6 bases, leaving 10 bases between them. CDR3 amino acids: CASSEVGGPNEQFF. CDR3 nucleotides: TGTGCCAGCAGTGAAGTCGGGGGCCCCAATGAGCAGTTCTTC.